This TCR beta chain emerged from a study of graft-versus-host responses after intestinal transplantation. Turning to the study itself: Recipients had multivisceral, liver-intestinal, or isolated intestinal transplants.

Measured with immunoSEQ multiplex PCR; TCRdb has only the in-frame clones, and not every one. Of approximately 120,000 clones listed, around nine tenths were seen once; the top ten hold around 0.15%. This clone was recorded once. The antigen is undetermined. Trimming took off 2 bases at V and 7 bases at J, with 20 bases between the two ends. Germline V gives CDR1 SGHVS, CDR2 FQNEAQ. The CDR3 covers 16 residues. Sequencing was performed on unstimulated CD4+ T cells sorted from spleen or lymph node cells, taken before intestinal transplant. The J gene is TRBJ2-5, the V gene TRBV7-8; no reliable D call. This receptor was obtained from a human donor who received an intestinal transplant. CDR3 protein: CASSLSPTQVVATQYF. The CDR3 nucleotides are TGTGCCAGCAGCTTAAGTCCGACCCAGGTTGTAGCGACCCAGTACTTC.